This paragraph covers one TCR beta chain sequence. What it binds is unknown. The V gene's germline CDR1 is MDHEN and CDR2 SYDVKM. V trimming: 5 bases; J trimming: 2 bases; junction bases outside the gene matches: 3. The CDR3 length is 16 residues. The record originates from a study of cytomegalovirus exposure and HLA in healthy donors. Across the study: From about 180 million T cells, an earlier analysis saw 120 million or so unique TCR beta sequences. Of some 400 genotyped donors, more than 65% grouped in the Caucasian-associated ancestry cluster.

PCR amplification relied on 60 Vbeta primers (plus 13 Jbeta primers). Sequenced by immunoSEQ multiplex PCR; TCRdb stores in-frame clones only, minus some. The data hold about 95,000 clones, with approximately 80% observed a single time. Study outcomes and limitations: In a later analysis, a missense DCLRE1C variant was linked to TCR beta V- and J-gene trimming. The authors assumed roughly uniform sequencing depth across donors for presence/absence analyses.

The sequenced sample was PBMCs. The chain joins TRBV28 to TRBJ2-3, with 14 positions matching TRBD2. The TCR comes from a young man in good health and CMV-seropositive. The chain's CDR3 is CASSQGLAGVTDTQYF. CDR3 DNA: TGTGCCAGCAGTCAGGGACTAGCGGGGGTCACAGATACGCAGTATTTT. Filled out from reference TRBV28 and TRBJ2-3, the complete variable domain reads DVKVTQSSRYLVKRTGEKVFLECVQDMDHENMFWYRQDPGLGLRLIYFSYDVKMKEKGDIPEGYSVSREKKERFSLILESASTNQTSMYLCASSQGLAGVTDTQYFGPGTRLTVL.